One T cell receptor beta chain is described in this entry. Its antigen is as yet unknown. In the same sample, other DNA sequences code for this CDR3. This record comes from a study of vaccination effects on CD4 cells after COVID-19. Study-wide background: Each person got two doses of an mRNA SARS-CoV-2 vaccine, BNT162b2 or mRNA-1273. Study findings and constraints: The study dataset contains few convalescent patients and includes no early post-infection timepoints. Common cold coronavirus cross-reactivity was shown by only 1 of 255 vaccine-induced clones in healthy vaccinees. Infection- and vaccine-induced clones contracted markedly late after vaccination.

V dropped 0 bases and J dropped 5 bases, with 4 bases sitting between them. This CDR3 has 12 amino acids. Germline CDR1 LNHNV, CDR2 YYDKDF (reference sequence). Method: immunoSEQ multiplex PCR; TCRdb's copy keeps in-frame clones and lacks some. The sample has 30,000 to 45,000 clones, about 70% seen once. Before sequencing, viral peptide pools were used by the ViraFEST assay to expand antigen-specific CD4+ T cells. Subsequent to a culture period of nine to ten days, CD4+ T cells were isolated. Vaccinees lacked prior SARS-CoV-2 infection and tested negative for nucleocapsid antibodies. This chain links TRBV15 with TRBJ2-5; no definite D call. The receptor was isolated from a human donor who received a COVID-19 vaccine. The sequences come from CD4+ T cells from PBMCs cultured with HCoV-OC43 spike peptides, collected before COVID-19 vaccination. Sample subset: HCoV-OC43 spike overlapping peptide pool stimulation. The CDR3 DNA is TGTGCCACCAGCAGAGACATTGAGACCCAGTACTTC. Its translation: CATSRDIETQYF. The variable domain in full, with the rest retrieved from reference TRBV15 and TRBJ2-5, is DAMVIQNPRYQVTQFGKPVTLSCSQTLNHNVMYWYQQKSSQAPKLLFHYYDKDFNNEADTPDNFQSRRPNTSFCFLDIRSPGLGDTAMYLCATSRDIETQYFGPGTRLLVL.